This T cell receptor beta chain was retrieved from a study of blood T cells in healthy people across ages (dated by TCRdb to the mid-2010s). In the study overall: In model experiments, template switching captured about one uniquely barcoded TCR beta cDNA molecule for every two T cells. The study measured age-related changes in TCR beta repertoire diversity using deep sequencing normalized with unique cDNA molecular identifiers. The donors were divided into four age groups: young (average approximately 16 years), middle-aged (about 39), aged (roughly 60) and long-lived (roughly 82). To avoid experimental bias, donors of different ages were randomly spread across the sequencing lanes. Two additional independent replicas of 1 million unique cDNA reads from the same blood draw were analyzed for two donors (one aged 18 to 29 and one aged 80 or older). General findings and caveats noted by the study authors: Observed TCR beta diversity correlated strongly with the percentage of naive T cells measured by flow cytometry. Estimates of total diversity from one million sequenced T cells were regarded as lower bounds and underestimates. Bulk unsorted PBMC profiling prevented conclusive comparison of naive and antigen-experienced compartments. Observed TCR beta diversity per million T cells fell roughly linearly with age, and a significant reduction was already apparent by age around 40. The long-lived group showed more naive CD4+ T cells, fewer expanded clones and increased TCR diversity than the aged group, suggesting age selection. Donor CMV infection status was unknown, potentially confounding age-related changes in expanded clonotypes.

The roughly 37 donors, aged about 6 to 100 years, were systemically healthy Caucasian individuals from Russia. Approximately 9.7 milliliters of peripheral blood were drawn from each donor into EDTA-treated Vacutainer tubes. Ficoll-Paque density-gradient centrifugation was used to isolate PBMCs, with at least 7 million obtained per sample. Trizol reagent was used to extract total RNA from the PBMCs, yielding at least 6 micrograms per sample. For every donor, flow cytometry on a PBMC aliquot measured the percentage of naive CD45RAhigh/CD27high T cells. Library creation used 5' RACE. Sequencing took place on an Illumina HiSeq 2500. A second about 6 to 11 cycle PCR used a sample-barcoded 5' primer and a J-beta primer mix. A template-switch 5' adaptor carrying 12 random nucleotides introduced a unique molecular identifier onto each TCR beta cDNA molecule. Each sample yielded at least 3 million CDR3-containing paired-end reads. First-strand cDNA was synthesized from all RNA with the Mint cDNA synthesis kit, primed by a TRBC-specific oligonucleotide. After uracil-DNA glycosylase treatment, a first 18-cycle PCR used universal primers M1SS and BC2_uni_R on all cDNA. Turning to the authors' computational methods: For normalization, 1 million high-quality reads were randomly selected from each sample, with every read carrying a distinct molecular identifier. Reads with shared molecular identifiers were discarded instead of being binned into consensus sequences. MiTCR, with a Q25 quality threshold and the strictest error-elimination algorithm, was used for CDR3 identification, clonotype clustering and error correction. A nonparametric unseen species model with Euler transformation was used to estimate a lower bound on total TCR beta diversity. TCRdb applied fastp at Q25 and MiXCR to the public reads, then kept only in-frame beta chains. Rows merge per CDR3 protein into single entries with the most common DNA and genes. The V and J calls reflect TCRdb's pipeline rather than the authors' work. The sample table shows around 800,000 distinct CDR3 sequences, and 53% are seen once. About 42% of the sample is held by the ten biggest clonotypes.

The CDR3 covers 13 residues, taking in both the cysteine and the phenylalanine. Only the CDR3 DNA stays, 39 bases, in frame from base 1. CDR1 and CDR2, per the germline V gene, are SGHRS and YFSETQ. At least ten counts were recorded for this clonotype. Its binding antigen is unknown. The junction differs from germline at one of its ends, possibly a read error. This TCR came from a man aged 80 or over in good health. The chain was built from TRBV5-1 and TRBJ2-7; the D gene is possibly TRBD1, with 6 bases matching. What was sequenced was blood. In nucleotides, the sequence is TGTGCCAGCAGCGTAGGACAGACCTACGAGCAGTACTTC. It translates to CASSVGQTYEQYF.